This T cell receptor beta chain was sequenced for a study of blood T cell repertoires in COVID-19. Trimming removed 3 bases from V and 3 bases from J; junction bases left unmatched: 5. The CDR3 covers 16 residues. Germline assignment: CDR1 LNHDA and CDR2 SQIVND (reference sequence). In the authors' methods: Nucleated cell counts were estimated from reference gene primer amplification. Measured with immunoSEQ multiplex PCR; TCRdb has only the in-frame clones, and not every one. The V and J calls and the clone size are those of that table, but D and trimming were determined from the DNA. The sample contains more than 30,000 clones, 75% to 85% of which appear only once.

The rearrangement joins TRBV19 to TRBJ2-2, with 9 bases matching TRBD2. The sequence was obtained from a woman in her 70s with acute or convalescent COVID-19. Material: peripheral blood. CDR3 bases: TGTGCCAGTAGTATTTTAGCGGGAGTCGACACCGGGGAGCTGTTTTTT. Amino acids: CASSILAGVDTGELFF. Full variable domain (missing parts from reference TRBV19 and TRBJ2-2): DGGITQSPKYLFRKEGQNVTLSCEQNLNHDAMYWYRQDPGQGLRLIYYSQIVNDFQKGDIAEGYSVSREKKESFPLTVTSAQKNPTAFYLCASSILAGVDTGELFFGEGSRLTVL.